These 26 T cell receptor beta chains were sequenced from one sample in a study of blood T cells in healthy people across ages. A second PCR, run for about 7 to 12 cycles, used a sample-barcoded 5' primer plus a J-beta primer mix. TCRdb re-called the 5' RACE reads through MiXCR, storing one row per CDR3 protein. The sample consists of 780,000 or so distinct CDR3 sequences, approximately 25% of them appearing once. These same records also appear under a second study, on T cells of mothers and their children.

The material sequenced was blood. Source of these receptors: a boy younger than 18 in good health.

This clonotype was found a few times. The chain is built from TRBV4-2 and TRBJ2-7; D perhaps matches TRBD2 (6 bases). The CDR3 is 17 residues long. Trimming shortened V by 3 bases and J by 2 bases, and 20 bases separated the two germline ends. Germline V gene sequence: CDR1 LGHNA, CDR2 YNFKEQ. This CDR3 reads CASSHVFLRDSAYEQYF. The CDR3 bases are TGTGCCAGCAGCCATGTCTTCCTCCGGGACTCGGCCTACGAGCAGTACTTC.

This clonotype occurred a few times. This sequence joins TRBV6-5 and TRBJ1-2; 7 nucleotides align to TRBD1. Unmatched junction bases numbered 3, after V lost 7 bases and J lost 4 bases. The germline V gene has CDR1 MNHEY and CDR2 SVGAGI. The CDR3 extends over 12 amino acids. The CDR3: CASKGASYGYTF. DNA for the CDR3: TGTGCCAGCAAGGGGGCCTCCTATGGCTACACCTTC.

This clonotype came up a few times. The CDR3 spells CASSQGFRPDTQYF. In DNA, the CDR3 is TGTGCCAGCAGCCAAGGGTTTAGGCCAGATACGCAGTATTTT. The chain couples TRBV7-2 to TRBJ2-3; D remains unclear. CDR1 is SGHTA and CDR2 is FQGNSA in the germline V gene. Trimming took off 5 bases at V and 4 bases at J, with 13 bases between the two ends. The CDR3 is made up of 14 amino acids.

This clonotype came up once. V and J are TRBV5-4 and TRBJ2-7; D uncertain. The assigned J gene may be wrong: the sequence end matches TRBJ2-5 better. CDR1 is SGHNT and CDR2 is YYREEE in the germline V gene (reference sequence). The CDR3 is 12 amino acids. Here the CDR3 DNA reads TGTGCCAGCAGCACAGAAGAAGAGACCCAGTACTTC. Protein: CASSTEEETQYF.

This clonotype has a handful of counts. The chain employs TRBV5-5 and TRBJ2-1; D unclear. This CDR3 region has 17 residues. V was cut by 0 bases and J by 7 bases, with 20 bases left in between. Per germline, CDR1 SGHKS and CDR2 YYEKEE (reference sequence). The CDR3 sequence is CASSLERFPFQVNEQFF. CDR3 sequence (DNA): TGTGCCAGCAGCTTGGAAAGGTTTCCGTTCCAGGTAAATGAGCAGTTCTTC.

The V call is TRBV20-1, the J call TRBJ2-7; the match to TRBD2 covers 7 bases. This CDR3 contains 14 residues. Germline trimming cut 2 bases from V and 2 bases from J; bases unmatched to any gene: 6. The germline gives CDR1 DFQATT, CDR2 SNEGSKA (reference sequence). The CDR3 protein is CSARRPAGTYEQYF. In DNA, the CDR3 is TGCAGTGCTAGACGTCCAGCGGGAACCTACGAGCAGTACTTC.

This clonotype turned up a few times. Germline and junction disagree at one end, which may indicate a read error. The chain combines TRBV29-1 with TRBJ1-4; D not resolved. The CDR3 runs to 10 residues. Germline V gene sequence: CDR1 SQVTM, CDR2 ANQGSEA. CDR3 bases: TGCAGCGTTGGGGAGGAAAAACTGCTTTTT. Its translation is CSVGEEKLLF. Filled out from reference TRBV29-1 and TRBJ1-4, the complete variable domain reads SAVISQKPSRDICQRGTSLTIQCQVDSQVTMMFWYRQQPGQSLTLIATANQGSEATYESGFVIDKFPISRPNLTFSTLTVSNMSPEDSSIYLCSVGEEKLLFGSGTQLSVL.

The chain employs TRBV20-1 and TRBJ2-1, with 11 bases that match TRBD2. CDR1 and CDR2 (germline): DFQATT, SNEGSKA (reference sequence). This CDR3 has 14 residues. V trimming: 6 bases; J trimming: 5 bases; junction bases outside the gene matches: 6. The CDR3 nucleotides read TGCAGTGCGGCGTCTAGCGGGAGGAACAATGAGCAGTTCTTC. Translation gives CSAASSGRNNEQFF.

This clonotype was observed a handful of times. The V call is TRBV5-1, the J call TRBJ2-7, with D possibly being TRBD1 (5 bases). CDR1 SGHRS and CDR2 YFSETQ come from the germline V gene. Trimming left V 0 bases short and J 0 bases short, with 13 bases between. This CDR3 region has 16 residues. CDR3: CASSLEPGHPSYEQYF. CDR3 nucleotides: TGCGCCAGCAGCTTGGAGCCAGGACACCCCTCCTACGAGCAGTACTTC.

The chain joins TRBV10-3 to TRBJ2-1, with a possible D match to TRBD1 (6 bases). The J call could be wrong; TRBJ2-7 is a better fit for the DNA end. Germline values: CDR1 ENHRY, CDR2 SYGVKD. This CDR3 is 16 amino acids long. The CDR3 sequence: CAISGYLQGTVYEQYF. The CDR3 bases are TGTGCCATCAGTGGGTATTTACAGGGTACGGTTTACGAGCAGTACTTC.

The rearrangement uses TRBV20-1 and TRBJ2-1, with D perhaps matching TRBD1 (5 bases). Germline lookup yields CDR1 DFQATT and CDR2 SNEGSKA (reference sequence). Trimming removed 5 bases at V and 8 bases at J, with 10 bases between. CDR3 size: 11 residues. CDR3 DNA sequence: TGCAGTGCTCCAGGGTTCGATGAGCAGTTCTTC. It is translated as CSAPGFDEQFF.

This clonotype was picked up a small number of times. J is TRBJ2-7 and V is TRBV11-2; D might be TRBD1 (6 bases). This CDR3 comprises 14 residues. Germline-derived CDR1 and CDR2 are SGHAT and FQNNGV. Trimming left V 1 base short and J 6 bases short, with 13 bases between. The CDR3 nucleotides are TGTGCCAGCAGCTTAGTTTGGGACACGTCCGAGCAGTACTTC. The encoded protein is CASSLVWDTSEQYF.

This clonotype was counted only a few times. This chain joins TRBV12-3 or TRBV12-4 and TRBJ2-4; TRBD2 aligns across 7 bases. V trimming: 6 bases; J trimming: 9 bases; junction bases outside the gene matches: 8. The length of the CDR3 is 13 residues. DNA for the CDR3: TGTGCCAGCAGACCCTCGGGAGGAACCATTCAGTACTTC. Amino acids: CASRPSGGTIQYF.

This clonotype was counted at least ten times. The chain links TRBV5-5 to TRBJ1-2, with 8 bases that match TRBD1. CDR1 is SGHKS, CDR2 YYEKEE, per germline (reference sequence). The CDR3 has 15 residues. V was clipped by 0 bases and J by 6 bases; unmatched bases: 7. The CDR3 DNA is TGTGCCAGCAGCTTGGTAGCAGGGGGCTGGAATGGCTACACCTTC. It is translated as CASSLVAGGWNGYTF.

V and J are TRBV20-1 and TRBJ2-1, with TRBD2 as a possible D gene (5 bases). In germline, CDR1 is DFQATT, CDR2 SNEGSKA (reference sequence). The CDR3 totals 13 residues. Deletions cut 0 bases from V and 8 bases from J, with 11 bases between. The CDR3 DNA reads TGCAGTGCTAGAGATATGAGGGTCTATGAGCAGTTCTTC. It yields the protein CSARDMRVYEQFF.

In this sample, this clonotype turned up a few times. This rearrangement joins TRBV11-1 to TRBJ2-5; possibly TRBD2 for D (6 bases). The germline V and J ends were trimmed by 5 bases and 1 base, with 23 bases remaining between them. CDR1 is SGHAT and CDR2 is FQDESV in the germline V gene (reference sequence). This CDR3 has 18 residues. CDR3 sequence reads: CASSLSGRSGRIQETQYF. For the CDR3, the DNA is TGTGCCAGCAGCCTCAGCGGGCGGTCTGGGAGGATCCAAGAGACCCAGTACTTC. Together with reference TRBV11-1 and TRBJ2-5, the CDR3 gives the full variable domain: EAEVAQSPRYKITEKSQAVAFWCDPISGHATLYWYRQILGQGPELLVQFQDESVVDDSQLPKDRFSAERLKGVDSTLKIQPAELGDSAMYLCASSLSGRSGRIQETQYFGPGTRLLVL.

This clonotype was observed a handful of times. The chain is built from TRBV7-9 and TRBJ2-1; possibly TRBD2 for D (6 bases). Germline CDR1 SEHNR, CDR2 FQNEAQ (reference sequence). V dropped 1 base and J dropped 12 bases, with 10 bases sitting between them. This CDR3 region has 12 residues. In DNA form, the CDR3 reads TGTGCCAGCAGCTTAGGCGGGACGTCGCAGTTCTTC. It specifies CASSLGGTSQFF.

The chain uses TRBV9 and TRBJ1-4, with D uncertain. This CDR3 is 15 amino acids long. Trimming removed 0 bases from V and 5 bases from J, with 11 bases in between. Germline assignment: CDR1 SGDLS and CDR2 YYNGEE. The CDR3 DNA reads TGTGCCAGCAGCGTAGAGGGCAGCCCCAATGAAAAACTGTTTTTT. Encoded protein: CASSVEGSPNEKLFF.

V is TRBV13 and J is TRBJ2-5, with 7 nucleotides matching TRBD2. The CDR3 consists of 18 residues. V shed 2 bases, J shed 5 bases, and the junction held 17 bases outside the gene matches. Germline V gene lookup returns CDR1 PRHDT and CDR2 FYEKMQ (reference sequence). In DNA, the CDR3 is TGTGCCAGCAGCTTATCCACCAGTCGATGGAGCGGGGCTGAGACCCAGTACTTC. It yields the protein CASSLSTSRWSGAETQYF.

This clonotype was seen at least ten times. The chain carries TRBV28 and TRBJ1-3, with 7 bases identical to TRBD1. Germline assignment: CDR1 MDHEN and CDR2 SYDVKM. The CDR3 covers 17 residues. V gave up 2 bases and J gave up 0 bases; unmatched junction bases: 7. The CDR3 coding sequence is TGTGCCAGCAGTTTACCTCGACAGGGACACTCTGGAAACACCATATATTTT. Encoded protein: CASSLPRQGHSGNTIYF.

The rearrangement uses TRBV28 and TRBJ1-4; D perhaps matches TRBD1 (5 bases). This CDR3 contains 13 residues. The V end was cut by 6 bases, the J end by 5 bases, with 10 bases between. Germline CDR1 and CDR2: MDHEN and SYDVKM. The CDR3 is CASRGPGNEKLFF. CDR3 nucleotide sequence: TGTGCCAGCAGGGGACCTGGCAATGAAAAACTGTTTTTT.

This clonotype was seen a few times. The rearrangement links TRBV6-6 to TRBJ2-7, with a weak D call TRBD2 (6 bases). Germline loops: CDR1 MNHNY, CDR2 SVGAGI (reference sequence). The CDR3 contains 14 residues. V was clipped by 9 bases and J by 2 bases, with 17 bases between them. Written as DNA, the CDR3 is TGTGCCAGGGACTACGGGGACGTTACCTACGAGCAGTACTTC. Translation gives CARDYGDVTYEQYF.

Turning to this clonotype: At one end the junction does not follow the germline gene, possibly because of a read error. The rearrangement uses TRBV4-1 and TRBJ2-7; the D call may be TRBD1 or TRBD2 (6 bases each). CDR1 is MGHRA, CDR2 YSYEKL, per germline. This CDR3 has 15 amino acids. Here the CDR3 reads CASSRGAGPSYKQYF. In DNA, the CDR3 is TGCGCCAGCAGCCGGGGGGCAGGACCATCCTACAAGCAGTACTTC.

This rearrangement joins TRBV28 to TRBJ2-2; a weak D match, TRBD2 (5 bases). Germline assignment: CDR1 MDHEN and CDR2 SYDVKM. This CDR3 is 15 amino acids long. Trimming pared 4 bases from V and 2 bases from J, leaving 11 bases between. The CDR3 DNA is TGTGCCAGCAGTTGCTTAGGGAGAAACACCGGGGAGCTGTTTTTT. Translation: CASSCLGRNTGELFF.

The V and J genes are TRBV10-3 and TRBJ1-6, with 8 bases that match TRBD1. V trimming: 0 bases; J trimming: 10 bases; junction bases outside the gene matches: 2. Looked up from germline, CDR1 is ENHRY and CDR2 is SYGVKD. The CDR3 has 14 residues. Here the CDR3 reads CAISESRQGSPLHF. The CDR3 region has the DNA TGTGCCATCAGTGAGTCCCGACAGGGGTCACCCCTCCACTTT.

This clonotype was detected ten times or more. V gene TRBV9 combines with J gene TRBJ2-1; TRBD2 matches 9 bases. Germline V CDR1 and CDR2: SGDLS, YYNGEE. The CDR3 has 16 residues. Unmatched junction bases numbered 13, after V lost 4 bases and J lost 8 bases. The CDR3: CASSSTPSGASHEQFF. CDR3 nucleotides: TGTGCCAGCAGCTCCACCCCTAGCGGGGCTTCCCATGAGCAGTTCTTC.